This T cell receptor beta chain was identified in a study of shared clonotypes between healthy human individuals. In the study overall: Contributing individuals were a couple of females and three males aged 18 to 49.

CDR1 is LGHNA, CDR2 YSLEER, per germline. The CDR3 extends over 17 amino acids. The germline V and J ends were trimmed by 0 bases and 3 bases, with 15 bases remaining between them. CD45RO negativity and positive selection for CCR7 defined naive CD8 cells, a population that excluded terminally differentiated effector memory CD45RA+ cells. How the authors handled the data: As immunoSEQ supplied junction-only sequences (without quality scores), filtering differed. Measured with immunoSEQ multiplex PCR; TCRdb has only the in-frame clones, and not every one. V, J and clone size derive from that table, while D and trimming were established from the DNA sequence. The sample lists some 2,000,000 clones; less than 95% were seen once.

The specimen was naive CD8+ T cells sorted from blood. The TCR comes from a man aged 18 to 29 in good health. V is TRBV4-3 and J is TRBJ2-4; no firm D call. The CDR3 bases are TGCGCCAGCAGCCAAGACTCGGCGCCAGCTAGCAAAAACATTCAGTACTTC. It specifies CASSQDSAPASKNIQYF.